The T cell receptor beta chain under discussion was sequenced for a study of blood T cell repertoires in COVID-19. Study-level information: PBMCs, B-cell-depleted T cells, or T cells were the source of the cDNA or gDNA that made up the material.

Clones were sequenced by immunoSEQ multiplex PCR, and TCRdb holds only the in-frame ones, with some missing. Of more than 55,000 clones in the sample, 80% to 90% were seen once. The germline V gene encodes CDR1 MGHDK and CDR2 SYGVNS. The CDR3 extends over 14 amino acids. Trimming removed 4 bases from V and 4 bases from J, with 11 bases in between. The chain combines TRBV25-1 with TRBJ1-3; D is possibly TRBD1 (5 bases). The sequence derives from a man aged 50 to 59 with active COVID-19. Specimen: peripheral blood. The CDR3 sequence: CASSGWGDGNTIYF. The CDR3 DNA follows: TGTGCCAGCAGTGGATGGGGCGACGGAAACACCATATATTTT.